Included here is one T cell receptor (beta chain) sequence, with context. Its antigen is unidentified. Method: immunoSEQ multiplex PCR; TCRdb's copy keeps in-frame clones and lacks some. The sample holds approximately 61,000 clones, about 85% seen once. These data belong to a study of PD-1 blockade in classical Hodgkin lymphoma. The CDR3 has 15 residues. V was pared by 7 bases and J by 1 base, with 6 bases of the junction left unmatched. The germline gives CDR1 MNHEY, CDR2 SMNVEV (reference sequence). As to time point: cycle 4 day 1 (C4D1), after 6 weeks of nivolumab. Each patient relapsed following autologous stem cell transplantation, and prior brentuximab vedotin exposure differed. Complete response, partial response or progressive disease was recorded as best response. Study results and caveats: Relapsed/refractory patients reportedly had lower baseline diversity than newly diagnosed patients. By C4D1 there was a significant rise in CD4+ TCR diversity but not in CD8+ TCR diversity.

The sample here was peripheral blood mononuclear cells (PBMCs), taken before the fourth cycle of nivolumab. This clonotype was obtained from a human donor with classical Hodgkin lymphoma. V is TRBV27 and J is TRBJ2-3; TRBD1 aligns across 9 bases. CDR3 nucleotides: TGTGCCAGCACGCGACAGGGGGAACGCACAGATACGCAGTATTTT. This codes for CASTRQGERTDTQYF.